This entry lists 9 T cell receptor beta chains sequenced from one sample in a study of blood T cells in healthy people across ages. The use of a sample-barcoded 5' primer and a J-beta primer mix characterized a second PCR of roughly 6 to 11 cycles. TCRdb recomputed calls from the 5' RACE reads with MiXCR, one row per CDR3 protein. The sample yields approximately 760,000 distinct CDR3 sequences, 20% to 30% seen once. These sequences were also reported in another study, on T cells of mothers and their children.

Input material: blood. The receptors were gathered from a boy under 18 in good health.

Only a few counts were recorded for this clonotype. This chain uses TRBV6-5 with TRBJ2-7; the match to TRBD2 covers 11 bases. The CDR3 has 15 amino acids. J lost 7 bases, V lost 0 bases, and 5 bases had no gene match. The germline V gene has CDR1 MNHEY and CDR2 SVGAGI. CDR3 region: CASSYSGSGRGEQYF. The CDR3 DNA reads TGTGCCAGCAGTTACTCGGGTAGCGGGAGGGGTGAGCAGTACTTC.

This rearrangement joins TRBV25-1 to TRBJ2-3, with D uncertain. There are 15 residues in the CDR3. The germline V gene encodes CDR1 MGHDK and CDR2 SYGVNS. V was clipped by 5 bases and J by 1 base, with 13 bases between them. In nucleotides, the CDR3 is TGTGCCAGCAGTTTTCCCTTCGTGGGCACAGATACGCAGTATTTT. Translated, it gives CASSFPFVGTDTQYF.

The table lists this clonotype with a few counts. This sequence joins TRBV2 and TRBJ1-3; TRBD1 is a possible D gene (5 bases). The V and J ends lost 3 bases and 2 bases respectively, with 11 bases between them. The V gene's germline CDR1 is SNHLY and CDR2 FYNNEI. The CDR3 has 15 residues. CDR3 nucleotide sequence: TGTGCCAGCAGTGACTGGGGACTTACTGGAAACACCATATATTTT. Amino acids: CASSDWGLTGNTIYF.

This clonotype turned up a few times. The chain recombines TRBV7-9 with TRBJ2-5; D is unclear. The J call may be mistaken, given a closer DNA end match to TRBJ2-1. This CDR3 has 12 residues. Germline-derived CDR1 and CDR2 are SEHNR and FQNEAQ (reference sequence). The CDR3 here is CASSLLAAEQFF. The DNA for the CDR3 is TGTGCCAGCAGCTTATTGGCGGCTGAGCAGTTCTTC.

The genes are TRBV27 and TRBJ1-4; possible D gene TRBD1, 6 bases. The length of the CDR3 is 15 residues. The germline V gene has CDR1 MNHEY and CDR2 SMNVEV (reference sequence). With 5 bases removed from V and 8 bases from J, the gap between germline ends came to 18 bases. CDR3 region: CASSPRRTGSEKLFF. CDR3 DNA: TGTGCCAGCAGTCCGCGTCGCACAGGGTCAGAAAAACTGTTTTTT.

V is TRBV20-1 and J is TRBJ1-3; D uncertain. The CDR3 contains 11 residues. V lost 3 bases to trimming and J lost 3 bases, with 3 bases between them. Germline assignment: CDR1 DFQATT and CDR2 SNEGSKA (reference sequence). Here the CDR3 DNA reads TGCAGTGCTAGTCTTGGAAACACCATATATTTT. Its translation: CSASLGNTIYF.

The chain employs TRBV12-3 or TRBV12-4 and TRBJ2-4; possible D gene TRBD2, 7 bases. The CDR3 runs 14 residues. The V and J ends lost 6 bases and 6 bases respectively, with 15 bases between them. The CDR3 loop is CASSLGGPGNIQYF. As DNA, the CDR3 is TGTGCCAGCAGCCTGGGGGGGCCAGGAAACATTCAGTACTTC.

This clonotype was picked up a small number of times. In DNA form, the CDR3 reads TGTGCCACCAGTGGGACTAGCGAATACGGGAACAATGAGCAGTTCTTC. Translated, it gives CATSGTSEYGNNEQFF. The chain is built from TRBV24-1 and TRBJ2-1; 9 bases line up with TRBD2. The CDR3 extends over 16 amino acids. With V trimmed by 5 bases and J by 5 bases, 9 bases remained unmatched. Germline CDR1 is KGHDR and CDR2 is SFDVKD.

A few counts support this clonotype. The CDR3 does not close with the conserved phenylalanine or tryptophan, likely indicating a read error. The DNA is omitted, as the CDR3 cannot be located on it reliably, and the CDR3 follows TCRdb's listing. The chain has TRBV28 and TRBJ2-7; the table's D call, TRBD1, was not checked against the DNA. In germline, CDR1 is MDHEN, CDR2 SYDVKM. Termini included, the CDR3 measures 11 amino acids. The CDR3 region is CASSTGTGWYL.